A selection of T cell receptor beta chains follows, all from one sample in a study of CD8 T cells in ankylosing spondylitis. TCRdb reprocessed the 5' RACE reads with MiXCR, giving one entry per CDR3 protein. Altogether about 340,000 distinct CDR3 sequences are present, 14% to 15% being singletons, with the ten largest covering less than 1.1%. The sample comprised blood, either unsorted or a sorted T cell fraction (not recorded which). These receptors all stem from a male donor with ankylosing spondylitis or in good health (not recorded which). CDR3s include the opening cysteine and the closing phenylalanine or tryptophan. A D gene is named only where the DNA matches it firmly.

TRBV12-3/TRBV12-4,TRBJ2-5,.,CASSLWGGPEETQYF
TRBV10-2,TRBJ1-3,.,CASSEPGRNTIYF
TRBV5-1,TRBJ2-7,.,CASSLTQPSPYEQYF
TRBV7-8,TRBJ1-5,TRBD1,CASSRDRGHNQPQHF
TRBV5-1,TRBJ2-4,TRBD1,CASRRTGTIAKNIQYF
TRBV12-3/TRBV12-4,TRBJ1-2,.,CASSPVPDFRYTF
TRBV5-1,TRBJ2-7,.,CASSLFVADKDEQYF
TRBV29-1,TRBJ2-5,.,CSVVASNRETQYF
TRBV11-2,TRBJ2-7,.,CASSVQGISSYEQYF
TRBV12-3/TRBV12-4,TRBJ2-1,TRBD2,CASSLYGGSYNEQFF
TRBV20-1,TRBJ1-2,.,CSATRDYGYTF
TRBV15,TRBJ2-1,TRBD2,CATSRRTSKSNEQFF
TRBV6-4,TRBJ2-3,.,CASSDSWADTQYF
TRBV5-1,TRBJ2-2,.,CASGGTPNTGELFF
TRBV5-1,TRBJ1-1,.,CASSLNPHQGGDTEAFF
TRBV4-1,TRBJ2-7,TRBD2,CASSQEDATSGREQYF
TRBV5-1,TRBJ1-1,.,CASSLGIQGVTEAFF
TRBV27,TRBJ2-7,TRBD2,CASSPSGTTYEQYF
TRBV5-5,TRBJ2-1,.,CASSSQGGGIRAYNEQFF
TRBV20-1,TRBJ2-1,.,CSASPQGPEQFF
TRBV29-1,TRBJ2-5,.,CSVERETQYF
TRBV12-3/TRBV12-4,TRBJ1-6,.,CASRGASPLHF
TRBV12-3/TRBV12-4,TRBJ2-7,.,CASSFLGLSYEQYF
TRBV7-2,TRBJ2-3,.,CASTPGPNTDTQYF
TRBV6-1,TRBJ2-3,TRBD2,CASSLGLAEPSTDTQYF
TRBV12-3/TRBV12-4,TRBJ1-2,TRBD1,CASSSSGTGGDYGYTF
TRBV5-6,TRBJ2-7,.,CASSFQVDRPSYEQYF
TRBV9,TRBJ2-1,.,CASTSASEQFF
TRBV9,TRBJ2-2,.,CASSVVSSMAGELFF
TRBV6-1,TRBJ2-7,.,CASKGRDISYEQYF
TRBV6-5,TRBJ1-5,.,CASSYSARADQPQHF
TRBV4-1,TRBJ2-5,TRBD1,CASSQQGQGVETQYF
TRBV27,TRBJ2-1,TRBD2,CASSPDASGRASEQFF
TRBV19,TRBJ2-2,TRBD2,CAIQRGANTGELFF
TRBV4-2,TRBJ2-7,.,CASSQVTLPYEQYF
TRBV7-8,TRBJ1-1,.,CASSPGVDTEAFF
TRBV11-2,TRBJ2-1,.,CASSLDSGSLGEQFF
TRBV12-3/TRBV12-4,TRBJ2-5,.,CASSLGGTPQETQYF
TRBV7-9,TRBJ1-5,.,CASTKLGPQHF
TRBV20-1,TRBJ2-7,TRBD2,CSASGLADSYEQYF
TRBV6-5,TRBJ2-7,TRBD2,CASSYLGTSGSYEQYF
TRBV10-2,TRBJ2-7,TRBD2,CASSEIGTSGSSEQYF
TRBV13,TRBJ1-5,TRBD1,CASSLQGVGNQPQHF
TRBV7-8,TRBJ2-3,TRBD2,CASSLLAGAVDTQYF
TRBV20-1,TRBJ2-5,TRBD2,CSARDPGLADQETQYF
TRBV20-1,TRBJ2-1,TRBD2,CSAREAGGTYNEQFF
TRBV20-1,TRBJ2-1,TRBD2,CSGLAGGSYNEQFF
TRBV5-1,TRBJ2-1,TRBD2,CASSLEREGLDEQFF
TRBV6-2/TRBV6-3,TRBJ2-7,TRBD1,CASSPRTGTYEQYF
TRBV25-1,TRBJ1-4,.,CASSEGGRGIGEKLFF
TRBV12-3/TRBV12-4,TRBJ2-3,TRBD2,CASSTYPGLAGPTSTDTQYF
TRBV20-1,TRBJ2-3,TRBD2,CSALLLAGLGGTQYF
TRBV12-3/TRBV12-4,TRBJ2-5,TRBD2,CASSLVRLAGKGETQYF
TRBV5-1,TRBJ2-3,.,CASSSTVREDTQYF
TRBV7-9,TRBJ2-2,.,CASSVRETGELFF
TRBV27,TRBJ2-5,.,CASSTQGPGSQYF
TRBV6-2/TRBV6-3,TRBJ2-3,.,CASSYWDGRMGADTQYF
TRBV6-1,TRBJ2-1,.,CASSDPGTGSFGQFF
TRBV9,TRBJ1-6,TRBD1,CASSSRGGDSPLHF
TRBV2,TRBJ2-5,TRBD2,CASRAVTSGREYF